This T cell receptor (beta chain) was obtained from a study of blood T cell repertoires in COVID-19. Study context: Spain, Italy and the United States supplied samples that represented acute and convalescent COVID-19. PBMCs, B-cell-depleted T cells, or T cells were the source of the cDNA or gDNA that made up the material.

This clone was observed a single time. Authors' analysis steps: Nucleated cell number was recorded as an estimate derived from reference gene primer amplification. Repertoires were generated with immunoSEQ multiplex PCR, while TCRdb's copy carries only in-frame clones and drops some. Clone size and the V and J calls come from that table; the DNA yielded D and trimming. The sample includes about 110,000 clones, around 84% of them seen just once. From germline, CDR1 is MRHNA and CDR2 SNTAGT. The CDR3 length is 13 residues. V lost 3 bases and J 9 bases, leaving 14 bases between the germline ends. The chain links TRBV6-4 to TRBJ1-1; possible D gene TRBD1, 6 bases. The TCR originated in a human donor in a cohort sampled during active COVID-19. Sequencing was done on a sample of peripheral blood. CDR3: CASSDEGTGKAFF. The DNA for the CDR3 is TGTGCCAGCAGTGATGAGGGTACAGGGAAAGCTTTCTTT.